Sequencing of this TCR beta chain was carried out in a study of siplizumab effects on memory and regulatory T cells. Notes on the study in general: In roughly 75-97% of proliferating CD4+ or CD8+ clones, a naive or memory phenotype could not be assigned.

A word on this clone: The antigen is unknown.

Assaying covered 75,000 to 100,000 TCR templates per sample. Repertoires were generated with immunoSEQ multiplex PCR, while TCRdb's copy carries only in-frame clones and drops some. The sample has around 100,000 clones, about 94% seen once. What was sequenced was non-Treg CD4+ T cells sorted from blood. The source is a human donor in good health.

CDR3 bases: TGTGCTAGTGGTTTGGCGGAGAGCTCCTACAATGAGCAGTTCTTC. Its translation: CASGLAESSYNEQFF. The chain combines TRBV12-5 with TRBJ2-1; no clear D gene. The CDR3 contains 15 residues. The ends were cut back, 1 base at V and 0 bases at J, with 7 bases in the middle. The germline V gene encodes CDR1 LGHNT and CDR2 FRNRAP.